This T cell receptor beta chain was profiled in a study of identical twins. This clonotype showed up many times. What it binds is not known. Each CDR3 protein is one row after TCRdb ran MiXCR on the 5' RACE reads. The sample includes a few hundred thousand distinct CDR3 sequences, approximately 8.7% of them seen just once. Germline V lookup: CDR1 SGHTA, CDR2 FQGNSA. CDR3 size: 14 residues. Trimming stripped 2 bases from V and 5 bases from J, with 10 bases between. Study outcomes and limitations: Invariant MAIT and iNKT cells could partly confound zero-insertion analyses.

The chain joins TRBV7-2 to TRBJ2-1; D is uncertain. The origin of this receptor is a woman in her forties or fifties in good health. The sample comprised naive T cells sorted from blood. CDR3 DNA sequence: TGTGCCAGCAGCTTATACGGACCAGACAATGAGCAGTTCTTC. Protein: CASSLYGPDNEQFF.